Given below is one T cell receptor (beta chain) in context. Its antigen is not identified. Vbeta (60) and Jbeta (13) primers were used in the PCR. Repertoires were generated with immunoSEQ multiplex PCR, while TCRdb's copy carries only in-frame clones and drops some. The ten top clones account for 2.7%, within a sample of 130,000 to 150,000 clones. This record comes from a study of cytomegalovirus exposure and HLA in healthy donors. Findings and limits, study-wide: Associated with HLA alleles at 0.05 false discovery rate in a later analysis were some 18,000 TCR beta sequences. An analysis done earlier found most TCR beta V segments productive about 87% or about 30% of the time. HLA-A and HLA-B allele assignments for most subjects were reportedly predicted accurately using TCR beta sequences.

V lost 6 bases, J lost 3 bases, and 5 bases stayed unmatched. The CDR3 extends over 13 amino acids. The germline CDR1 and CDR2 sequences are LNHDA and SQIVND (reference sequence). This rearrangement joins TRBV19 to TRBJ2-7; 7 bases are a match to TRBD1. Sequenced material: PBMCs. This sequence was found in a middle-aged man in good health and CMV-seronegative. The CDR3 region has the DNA TGTGCCAGTAGGAAAGGACAGGACTACGAGCAGTACTTC. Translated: CASRKGQDYEQYF.